These 24 T cell receptor beta chains originate from one sample sequenced in a study of immune characteristics of hereditary and idiopathic chronic pancreatitis. Produced via immunoSEQ multiplex PCR; TCRdb's table is partial and in-frame only. This sample has about 590 clones; about 71% occur once, and the top ten carry 28%. Material for sequencing was pancreas tissue. These receptors came from a human donor who was a deceased organ donor serving as a healthy control.

The chain links TRBV28 to TRBJ1-2, with a weak D call TRBD1 (6 bases). Germline assignment: CDR1 MDHEN and CDR2 SYDVKM. Trimming removed 10 bases from V and 3 bases from J, with 21 bases in between. The CDR3 is made up of 15 amino acids. CDR3: CAIRTLTGGDYGYTF. CDR3 bases: TGTGCCATTCGGACACTGACAGGAGGGGACTATGGCTACACCTTC.

Only a few counts were recorded for this clone. The chain joins TRBV6-5 to TRBJ1-2; D is ambiguous. Germline assignment: CDR1 MNHEY and CDR2 SVGAGI. V was clipped by 2 bases and J by 5 bases, with 12 bases between them. The CDR3 loop spans 14 amino acids. CDR3 residues: CASSYGDGKYGYTF. The CDR3 nucleotides read TGTGCCAGCAGTTACGGCGACGGGAAGTATGGCTACACCTTC.

This chain connects TRBV6-5 to TRBJ2-1; 9 nucleotides align to TRBD1. CDR3 length: 12 residues. Germline CDR1 is MNHEY and CDR2 is SVGAGI. The V and J ends lost 6 bases and 9 bases, in that order; junction bases with no gene match: 3. The CDR3 nucleotides are TGTGCCAGCAGATCGGACAGGGGTGAGCAGTTCTTC. It is translated as CASRSDRGEQFF.

This sequence joins TRBV29-1 and TRBJ2-1; TRBD2 might be the D (7 bases). The CDR3 covers 12 residues. V was cut by 2 bases and J by 7 bases, with 9 bases left in between. Germline V lookup: CDR1 SQVTM, CDR2 ANQGSEA. Written as DNA, the CDR3 is TGCAGCGTTGAACGGGGGGCGAATGAGCAGTTCTTC. This encodes CSVERGANEQFF.

This chain uses TRBV19 with TRBJ2-5; no clear D. The germline gives CDR1 LNHDA, CDR2 SQIVND (reference sequence). Trimming took off 5 bases at V and 1 base at J, with 2 bases between the two ends. This CDR3 comprises 11 residues. CDR3 DNA sequence: TGTGCCAGTAGTGCCCAAGAGACCCAGTACTTC. This translates into CASSAQETQYF.

The chain couples TRBV9 to TRBJ1-5; no clear D. Between the trimmed V and J ends, which lost 2 bases and 6 bases, there was a span of 12 bases. Germline assignment: CDR1 SGDLS and CDR2 YYNGEE. The CDR3 spans 14 residues. The CDR3 spells CASSVGGPGQPQHF. The CDR3 bases are TGTGCCAGCAGCGTCGGTGGGCCTGGTCAGCCCCAGCATTTT.

V usage is TRBV19 and J usage is TRBJ2-3; the D gene is possibly TRBD1 (6 bases). The CDR3 contains 17 residues. The germline V gene has CDR1 LNHDA and CDR2 SQIVND (reference sequence). V lost 0 bases and J lost 0, with 13 bases in between. CDR3 nucleotide sequence: TGTGCCAGTAGTATAGATTTGGGGACACCCAGCACAGATACGCAGTATTTT. It encodes CASSIDLGTPSTDTQYF.

This clone was observed a handful of times. The chain is built from TRBV29-1 and TRBJ2-7; possibly TRBD2 for D (6 bases). V was cut by 1 base and J by 3 bases, with 19 bases left in between. Germline V lookup: CDR1 SQVTM, CDR2 ANQGSEA. The CDR3 consists of 16 residues. In DNA form, the CDR3 reads TGCAGCGTTGAAGGATTTGGCGGGACCGCCGACTACGAGCAGTACTTC. Translating gives CSVEGFGGTADYEQYF.

The J gene is TRBJ1-6, the V gene TRBV5-6; possibly TRBD1 for D (5 bases). The CDR3 covers 17 residues. V dropped 1 base and J dropped 5 bases, with 16 bases sitting between them. Germline V gene data show CDR1 as SGHDT and CDR2 as YYEEEE. The CDR3 nucleotides are TGTGCCAGCAGCTTGTTCTGGGGGGACCCGGATAATTCACCCCTCCACTTT. As protein: CASSLFWGDPDNSPLHF. The full variable domain, completed using reference TRBV5-6 and TRBJ1-6, is DAGVTQSPTHLIKTRGQQVTLRCSPKSGHDTVSWYQQALGQGPQFIFQYYEEEERQRGNFPDRFSGHQFPNYSSELNVNALLLGDSALYLCASSLFWGDPDNSPLHFGNGTRLTVT.

This chain connects TRBV5-1 to TRBJ2-5, with TRBD1 matching over 8 bases. V lost 4 bases to trimming and J lost 7 bases; unmatched junction nucleotides: 12. The CDR3 is 15 residues long. Germline V gives CDR1 SGHRS, CDR2 YFSETQ. For the CDR3, the DNA is TGCGCCAGCAGCGCGACGACAGGGGTGGGAGGGACCCAGTACTTC. This codes for CASSATTGVGGTQYF. Drawing the rest from reference TRBV5-1 and TRBJ2-5, the complete variable domain is KAGVTQTPRYLIKTRGQQVTLSCSPISGHRSVSWYQQTPGQGLQFLFEYFSETQRNKGNFPGRFSGRQFSNSRSEMNVSTLELGDSALYLCASSATTGVGGTQYFGPGTRLLVL.

This clone was counted between two and nine times. The V and J genes are TRBV28 and TRBJ1-1, with D uncertain. Per germline, CDR1 MDHEN and CDR2 SYDVKM. V was cut by 7 bases and J by 3 bases, with 6 bases left in between. This CDR3 comprises 11 residues. CDR3 sequence: CASTSDTEAFF. The CDR3 DNA follows: TGTGCCAGCACCAGTGACACTGAAGCTTTCTTT.

This clone was picked up a small number of times. V and J are TRBV9 and TRBJ1-1; D gene uncertain. CDR1 and CDR2 (germline): SGDLS, YYNGEE. V was shortened by 2 bases and J by 5 bases, with 7 bases between the two germline ends. This CDR3 has 12 amino acids. The CDR3 DNA reads as TGTGCCAGCAGCGTCCTAGGGACTGAAGCTTTCTTT. Protein product: CASSVLGTEAFF. The full variable domain, completed using reference TRBV9 and TRBJ1-1, is DSGVTQTPKHLITATGQRVTLRCSPRSGDLSVYWYQQSLDQGLQFLIQYYNGEERAKGNILERFSAQQFPDLHSELNLSSLELGDSALYFCASSVLGTEAFFGQGTRLTVV.

This rearrangement joins TRBV7-7 to TRBJ2-5, with 8 bases fitting TRBD1. Germline V gives CDR1 SSHAT, CDR2 FNYEAQ (reference sequence). This CDR3 is 15 amino acids long. After removal of 2 bases from V and 3 bases from J, the junction contained 5 bases not matched to a gene. DNA of the CDR3: TGTGCCAGCAGCTTAACAGGGGGGCCGAAAGAGACCCAGTACTTC. Protein: CASSLTGGPKETQYF. The variable domain in full, completed from reference TRBV7-7 and TRBJ2-5, reads GAGVSQSPRYKVTKRGQDVTLRCDPISSHATLYWYQQALGQGPEFLTYFNYEAQPDKSGLPSDRFSAERPEGSISTLTIQRTEQRDSAMYRCASSLTGGPKETQYFGPGTRLLVL.

This chain joins TRBV19 and TRBJ2-1; tentative D call: TRBD1 (6 bases). CDR3 size: 13 residues. Trimming removed 3 bases from V and 6 bases from J, with 9 bases in between. Germline values: CDR1 LNHDA, CDR2 SQIVND (reference sequence). The CDR3 sequence is CASSINRVNEQFF. In DNA form, the CDR3 reads TGTGCCAGTAGTATCAACAGGGTCAATGAGCAGTTCTTC.

The gene calls are TRBV19 and TRBJ2-3, with 7 bases matching TRBD1. Losses at the gene ends were 3 bases for V and 0 bases for J; bases not matched to a gene: 0. This CDR3 is built from 14 residues. Germline CDR1 LNHDA, CDR2 SQIVND (reference sequence). The CDR3 region has the DNA TGTGCCAGTAGTATGACAGGGAGCACAGATACGCAGTATTTT. Its translation: CASSMTGSTDTQYF.

By its share, this clone is large. The V and J genes are TRBV9 and TRBJ2-3; D gene uncertain. The CDR3 extends over 14 amino acids. Between the trimmed V and J ends, which lost 4 bases and 6 bases, there was a span of 15 bases. Germline CDR1 and CDR2: SGDLS and YYNGEE. CDR3 in DNA: TGTGCCAGCAGCCCCCCCTCCGGCGCGGATACGCAGTATTTT. Its protein is CASSPPSGADTQYF.

This clone was seen only a few times. This chain uses TRBV3-1 (or the pseudogene TRBV3-2) with TRBJ2-7, with D uncertain. This CDR3 region has 13 residues. The germline CDR1 and CDR2 sequences are LGHDT and YNNKEL (reference sequence). V was trimmed by 4 bases and J by 3 bases, leaving 10 bases between them. DNA for the CDR3: TGTGCCAGCAGCCCTGAAACTTACTACGAGCAGTACTTC. It yields the protein CASSPETYYEQYF.

Only one count was recorded for this clone. The chain has TRBV2 and TRBJ2-7; D gene uncertain. The V end lost 5 bases, the J end lost 0 bases, and 8 bases lay between the germline ends. The CDR3 covers 13 residues. From germline, CDR1 is SNHLY and CDR2 FYNNEI. CDR3 in DNA: TGTGCCAGCAGTCCCGGGTCCTCCTACGAGCAGTACTTC. The encoded protein is CASSPGSSYEQYF.

This clone was seen a single time. J is TRBJ1-3 and V is TRBV5-1; TRBD1 agrees at 7 bases. Per the germline V gene, CDR1 is SGHRS and CDR2 is YFSETQ. The V segment lost 1 base and the J segment 0 bases; nucleotides outside the gene matches: 19. The length of the CDR3 is 21 residues. This chain's CDR3 is CASSLTWDRVPTTRSGNTIYF. CDR3 DNA sequence: TGCGCCAGCAGCTTGACTTGGGACAGAGTTCCCACTACTCGCTCTGGAAACACCATATATTTT.

This clone is labeled as large (0.1 to 1%). J is TRBJ1-3 and V is TRBV2; TRBD1 is a possible D gene (6 bases). The V end lost 6 bases, the J end lost 4 bases, and 13 bases lay between the germline ends. Germline V gives CDR1 SNHLY, CDR2 FYNNEI. The CDR3 spans 14 residues. CDR3 nucleotide sequence: TGTGCCAGCAGCCCCACAGGGAACGGAAACACCATATATTTT. This sequence encodes CASSPTGNGNTIYF.

This clone was seen once. The chain uses TRBV5-6 and TRBJ2-1, with D uncertain. The CDR3 runs 14 residues. With 0 bases removed from V and 4 bases from J, the gap between germline ends came to 8 bases. Per the germline V gene, CDR1 is SGHDT and CDR2 is YYEEEE. The CDR3, as DNA: TGTGCCAGCAGCTTGGGTATGACTTACAATGAGCAGTTCTTC. Translating it yields CASSLGMTYNEQFF. The full variable domain, rest sourced from reference TRBV5-6 and TRBJ2-1, is DAGVTQSPTHLIKTRGQQVTLRCSPKSGHDTVSWYQQALGQGPQFIFQYYEEEERQRGNFPDRFSGHQFPNYSSELNVNALLLGDSALYLCASSLGMTYNEQFFGPGTRLTVL.

This clone has just a few counts. V and J are TRBV18 and TRBJ2-5; 8 bases map to TRBD2. CDR3 length: 16 residues. Germline CDR1 KGHSH, CDR2 LQKENI. V dropped 0 bases and J dropped 2; count of bases not matched to a gene: 5. In nucleotides, the CDR3 is TGTGCCAGCTCACCACCTCTAGCGGGTATTCAAGAGACCCAGTACTTC. Its translation is CASSPPLAGIQETQYF.

The rearrangement links TRBV19 to TRBJ2-5, with TRBD1 identical over 9 bases. CDR1 and CDR2 (germline): LNHDA, SQIVND (reference sequence). The CDR3 length is 13 residues. Trimming at V came to 11 bases and at J to 5 bases, leaving 9 bases not matched to a gene. The CDR3 is CASATGGLETQYF. CDR3 DNA: TGTGCCTCGGCGACAGGGGGTCTGGAGACCCAGTACTTC.

This chain uses TRBV27 with TRBJ2-1; 7 bases are shared with TRBD2. In germline, CDR1 is MNHEY, CDR2 SMNVEV (reference sequence). V lost 5 bases, J lost 5 bases, and 6 bases stayed unmatched. This CDR3 spans 14 amino acids. Here the CDR3 reads CASSPGTTNNEQFF. In DNA form, the CDR3 reads TGTGCCAGCAGTCCCGGGACTACCAACAATGAGCAGTTCTTC.